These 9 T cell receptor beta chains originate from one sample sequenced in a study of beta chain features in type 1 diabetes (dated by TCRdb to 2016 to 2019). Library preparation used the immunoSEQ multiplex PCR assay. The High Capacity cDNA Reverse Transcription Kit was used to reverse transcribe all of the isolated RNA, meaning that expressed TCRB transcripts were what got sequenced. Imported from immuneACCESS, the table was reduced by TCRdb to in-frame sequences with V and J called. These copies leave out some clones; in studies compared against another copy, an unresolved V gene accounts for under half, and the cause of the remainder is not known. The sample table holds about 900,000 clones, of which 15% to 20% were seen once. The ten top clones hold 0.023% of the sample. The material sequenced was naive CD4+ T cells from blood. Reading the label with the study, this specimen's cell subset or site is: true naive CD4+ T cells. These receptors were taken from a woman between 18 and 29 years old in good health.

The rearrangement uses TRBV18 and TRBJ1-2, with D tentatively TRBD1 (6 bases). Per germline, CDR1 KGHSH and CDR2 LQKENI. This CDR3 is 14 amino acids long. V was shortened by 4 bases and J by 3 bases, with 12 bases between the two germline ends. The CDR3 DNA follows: TGTGCCAGCTCACGTATGGACAGCTACTATGGCTACACCTTC. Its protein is CASSRMDSYYGYTF.

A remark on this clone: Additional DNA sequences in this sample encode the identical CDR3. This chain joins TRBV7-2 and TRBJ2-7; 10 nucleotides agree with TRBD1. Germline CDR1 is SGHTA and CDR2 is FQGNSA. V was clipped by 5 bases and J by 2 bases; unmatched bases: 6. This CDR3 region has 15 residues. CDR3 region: CASSLSGTGAYEQYF. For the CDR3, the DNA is TGTGCCAGCAGCCTCTCCGGGACAGGGGCCTACGAGCAGTACTTC.

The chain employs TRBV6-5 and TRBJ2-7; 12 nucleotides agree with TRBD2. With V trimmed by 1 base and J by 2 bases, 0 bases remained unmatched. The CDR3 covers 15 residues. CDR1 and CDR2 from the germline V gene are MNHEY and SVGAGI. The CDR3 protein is CASSYWTSGAYEQYF. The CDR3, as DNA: TGTGCCAGCAGTTACTGGACTAGCGGGGCCTACGAGCAGTACTTC.

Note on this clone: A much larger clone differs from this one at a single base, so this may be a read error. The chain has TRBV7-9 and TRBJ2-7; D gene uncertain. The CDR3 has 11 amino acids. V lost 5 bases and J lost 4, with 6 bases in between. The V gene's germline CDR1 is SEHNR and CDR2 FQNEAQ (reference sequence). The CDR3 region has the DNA TGTGCCAGCAGCACCACTTACGAGCAGTACTTC. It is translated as CASSTTYEQYF.

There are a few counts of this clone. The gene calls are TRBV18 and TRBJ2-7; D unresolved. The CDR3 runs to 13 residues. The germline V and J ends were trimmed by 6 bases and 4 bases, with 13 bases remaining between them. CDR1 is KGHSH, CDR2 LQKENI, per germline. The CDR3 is CASSPVVLYEQYF. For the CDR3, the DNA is TGTGCCAGCTCGCCGGTCGTGTTGTACGAGCAGTACTTC.

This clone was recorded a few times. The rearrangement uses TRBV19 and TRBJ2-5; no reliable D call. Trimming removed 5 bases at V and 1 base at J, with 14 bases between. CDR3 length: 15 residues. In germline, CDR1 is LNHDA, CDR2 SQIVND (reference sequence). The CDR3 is CASSPLVNGQETQYF. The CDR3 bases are TGTGCCAGTAGTCCACTGGTAAATGGCCAAGAGACCCAGTACTTC.

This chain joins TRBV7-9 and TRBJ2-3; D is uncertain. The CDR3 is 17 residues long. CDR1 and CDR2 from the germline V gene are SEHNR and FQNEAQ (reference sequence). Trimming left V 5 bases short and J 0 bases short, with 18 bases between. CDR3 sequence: CASSLRPHIGSTDTQYF. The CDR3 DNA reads TGTGCCAGCAGCCTCAGGCCCCATATTGGTAGCACAGATACGCAGTATTTT.

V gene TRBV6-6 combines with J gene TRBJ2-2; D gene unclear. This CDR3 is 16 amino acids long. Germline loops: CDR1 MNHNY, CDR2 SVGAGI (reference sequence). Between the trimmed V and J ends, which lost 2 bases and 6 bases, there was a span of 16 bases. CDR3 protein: CASSYGRPPLAGELFF. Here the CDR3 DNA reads TGTGCCAGCAGTTACGGCAGGCCCCCTCTCGCCGGGGAGCTGTTTTTT.

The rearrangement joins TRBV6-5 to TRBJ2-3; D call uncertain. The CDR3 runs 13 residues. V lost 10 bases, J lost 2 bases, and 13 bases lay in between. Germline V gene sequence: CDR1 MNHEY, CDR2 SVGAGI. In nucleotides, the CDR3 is TGTGCCACAGGAGACCTCTTCACAGATACGCAGTATTTT. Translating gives CATGDLFTDTQYF.